The TCR beta chain under discussion was sequenced for a study of PD-L1 blockade in urothelial cancer. Study summary: The median number of T cells present in blood samples was some 140,000.

Repertoires were generated with immunoSEQ multiplex PCR, while TCRdb's copy carries only in-frame clones and drops some. Here the sample spans roughly 56,000 clones, over 70% being singletons. CDR1 is SGHVT and CDR2 is SQSDAQ in the germline V gene. Losses at the gene ends were 5 bases for V and 4 bases for J; bases not matched to a gene: 7. This CDR3 has 14 residues. The chain employs TRBV7-4 and TRBJ2-7, with 8 bases aligning to TRBD2. This TCR was sampled from a man in his 70s with urothelial cancer. Sequencing used PBMCs, obtained around atezolizumab (anti-PD-L1) treatment. CDR3 DNA sequence: TGTGCCAGCAGCGGGACTAGGGCTGGTTACGAGCAGTACTTC. Its protein is CASSGTRAGYEQYF.